This T cell receptor beta chain appears in the sequencing data of a study of spatial heterogeneity in lung cancer. Study context: Sequence detection consistently recorded a greater number of beta-chain than alpha-chain sequences. Averaged across combinations, each unique TCR and UMI pairing appeared more than ten times in raw reads, which were uncorrected.

Time point noted: sample taken at primary tumor resection. Sequencing covered unsorted whole RNA taken from tumor, nontumor lung or frozen PBMC. The donors were more than 70 patients with non-small cell lung cancer that was early-stage and untreated. Each TCR cDNA molecule carried a unique molecular identifier. TCRdb reanalysed the 5' RACE reads using MiXCR and keeps one entry per CDR3 protein. The sample carries under 75,000 distinct CDR3 sequences, more than 10% recorded once. This clonotype was recorded a few times. This CDR3 has 13 amino acids. V was pared by 2 bases and J by 4 bases, with 8 bases between.

The receptor comes from a male donor with early-stage non-small cell lung cancer. Sequencing was performed on PBMCs, taken at surgery. V usage is TRBV12-3 or TRBV12-4 and J usage is TRBJ1-1; D is perhaps TRBD1 (6 bases). The CDR3 spells CASSLQGTTEAFF. In nucleotides, the CDR3 is TGTGCCAGCAGTTTACAGGGGACCACTGAAGCTTTCTTT.